The present entry profiles one T cell receptor (beta chain) with its context. Its antigen is still unknown. Repertoires were generated with immunoSEQ multiplex PCR, while TCRdb's copy carries only in-frame clones and drops some. The sample yields about 140,000 clones, about nine tenths seen once. This entry is derived from a study of OX40 agonist ivuxolimab in advanced cancers. Study results and limitations: CD4+ T cells averaged fewer expanded clones than CD8+ T cells. Partly responding patients at 0.1-3.0 mg/kg showed some of the smallest clonal expansion.

Sampling times: baseline, cycle 4 day 1, cycle 7 day 1. The CDR3 is 12 residues long. V was trimmed by 3 bases and J by 2 bases, leaving 2 bases between them. Germline loops: CDR1 SGHVS, CDR2 FQNEAQ. This chain joins TRBV7-8 and TRBJ1-5; D is uncertain. This receptor was obtained from an adult with an advanced solid tumor such as melanoma, head and neck, liver or kidney cancer. The sequencing used CD4+ or CD8+ T cells sorted from blood, collected in a trial of the OX40 agonist ivuxolimab. The chain's CDR3 is CASSLGNQPQHF. The CDR3 coding sequence is TGTGCCAGCAGCTTGGGCAATCAGCCCCAGCATTTT.